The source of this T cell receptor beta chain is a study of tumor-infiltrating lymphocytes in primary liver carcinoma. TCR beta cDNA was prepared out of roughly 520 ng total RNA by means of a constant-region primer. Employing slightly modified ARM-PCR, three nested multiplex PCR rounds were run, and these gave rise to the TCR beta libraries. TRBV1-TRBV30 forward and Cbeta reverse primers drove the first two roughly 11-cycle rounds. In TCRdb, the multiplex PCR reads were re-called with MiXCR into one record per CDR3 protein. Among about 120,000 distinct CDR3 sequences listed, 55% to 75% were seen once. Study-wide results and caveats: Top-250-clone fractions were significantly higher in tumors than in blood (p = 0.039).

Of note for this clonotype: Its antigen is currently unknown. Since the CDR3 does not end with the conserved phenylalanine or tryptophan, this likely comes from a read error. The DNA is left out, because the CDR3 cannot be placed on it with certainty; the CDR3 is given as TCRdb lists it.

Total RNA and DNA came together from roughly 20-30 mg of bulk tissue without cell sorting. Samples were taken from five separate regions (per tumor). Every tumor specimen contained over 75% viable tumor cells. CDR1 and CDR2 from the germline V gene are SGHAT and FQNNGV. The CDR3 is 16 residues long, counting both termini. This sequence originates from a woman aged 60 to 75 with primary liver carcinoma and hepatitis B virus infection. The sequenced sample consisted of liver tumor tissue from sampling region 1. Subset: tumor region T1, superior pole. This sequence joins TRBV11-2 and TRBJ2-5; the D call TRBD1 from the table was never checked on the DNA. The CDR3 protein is CASSLGPGQDQETQYL.